This entry describes one T cell receptor (beta chain). These data are taken from a study of blood T cells in healthy people across ages. The CDR3 is made up of 16 amino acids. The V gene end was trimmed by 2 bases and the J gene end by 4 bases; junction bases not matched to a gene: 5. The germline V gene has CDR1 LGHDT and CDR2 YNNKEL (reference sequence). Primers used in a second PCR of roughly 7 to 12 cycles were a sample-barcoded 5' primer and a J-beta primer mix. From the 5' RACE reads, TCRdb called clonotypes with MiXCR, one entry per CDR3 protein. The data hold roughly 800,000 distinct CDR3 sequences, with nearly 60% observed a single time.

The sample consisted of blood. The chain carries TRBV3-1 and TRBJ2-3, with 11 bases lining up with TRBD1. This TCR came from a man aged 30-40 years in good health. The CDR3 is CASSQNRDRGADTQYF. CDR3 coding DNA: TGTGCCAGCAGCCAAAACCGGGACAGGGGGGCAGATACGCAGTATTTT.